The present T cell receptor beta chain was sequenced within a study of shared clonotypes between healthy human individuals. Study results and caveats: Genetic and exposure-history diversity was limited by the small donor number.

Nashville, Tennessee was home to all donors, who were Caucasian adults. The trim removed 5 bases at V and 0 bases at J, leaving 8 bases unmatched. CDR3 length equals 16 residues. CDR1 SGHVS and CDR2 FNYEAQ come from the germline V gene. Sequencing on ten immunoSEQ deep assay plates was performed for unsorted PBMC DNA. This table comes from immunoSEQ multiplex PCR, and its TCRdb copy is limited to in-frame clones, with some not included. Among about half a million clones listed, 79% were seen once. As concerns this clone: The antigen remains undetermined.

The V and J genes are TRBV7-6 and TRBJ2-3; 7 bases match TRBD2. The source of this sequence is a woman in her 40s in good health. Some clones in this sample may be carry-over from other donors' samples. The sample consisted of PBMCs. CDR3 residues: CASSRGDYLSTDTQYF. CDR3 DNA sequence: TGTGCCAGCAGCCGTGGGGACTATCTGAGCACAGATACGCAGTATTTT.